The present entry profiles one T cell receptor beta chain with its context. The V segment lost 4 bases and the J segment 5 bases; nucleotides outside the gene matches: 5. Germline CDR1 reads SGHAT; CDR2 reads FQNNGV. The CDR3 covers 15 residues. This sample is drawn from a study of blood T cell repertoires in COVID-19. As originally analysed: Amplification of reference gene primers was used by the study to estimate nucleated cell counts. The assay was immunoSEQ multiplex PCR, and TCRdb's table has in-frame clones only and misses some. For V, J and clone size, that table is used; D and trimming come from the DNA. The table shows tens of thousands of clones, with about four fifths occurring only once.

Source material: peripheral blood. The J gene is TRBJ1-1, the V gene TRBV11-2, with 12 bases identical to TRBD1. The source is an elderly man with COVID-19, enrolled during active disease. The CDR3 here is CASSSWGQGATEAFF. Here the CDR3 DNA reads TGTGCCAGCAGCTCATGGGGACAGGGGGCGACTGAAGCTTTCTTT. The full variable domain, its missing parts supplied by reference TRBV11-2 and TRBJ1-1, is EAGVAQSPRYKIIEKRQSVAFWCNPISGHATLYWYQQILGQGPKLLIQFQNNGVVDDSQLPKDRFSAERLKGVDSTLKIQPAKLEDSAVYLCASSSWGQGATEAFFGQGTRLTVV.